In its sample, the clone carrying this T cell receptor (beta chain) was seen many times. The record originates from a study of T cells of healthy individuals. Trimming shortened V by 5 bases and J by 0 bases, and 9 bases separated the two germline ends. The CDR3 has 13 residues. Per germline, CDR1 SQVTM and CDR2 ANQGSEA. TCRdb recomputed calls from the 5' RACE reads with MiXCR, one row per CDR3 protein. Seen here are about 53,000 distinct CDR3 sequences, roughly 14% observed once, and the top ten hold around 16%. The receptor was derived from a human donor in good health. The chain uses TRBV29-1 and TRBJ2-3; unclear D gene. Here the CDR3 DNA reads TGCAGCGTTTTTCCATTGAGCACAGATACGCAGTATTTT. Protein product: CSVFPLSTDTQYF.